The clone carrying this T cell receptor beta chain appeared a single time. Indicated treatment: oral pan-JAK inhibitor, 5-10 mg twice daily. These data come from a study of CD8+ T cells in alopecia areata. Sequencing templates came from extracted RNA that was reverse transcribed into cDNA. The protocol was immunoSEQ multiplex PCR, while the TCRdb copy is restricted to in-frame clones and leaves out a portion. Of over 200,000 clones listed, less than 65% are singletons. The source was CD4+ T cells sorted from blood, collected at week 4, from a patient treated with tofacitinib. The TCR sequence derives from a human donor with alopecia areata.

The CDR3: CASSLTPGLAETQYF. CDR3 DNA: TGTGCCAGCAGCCTAACCCCGGGACTAGCGGAGACCCAGTACTTC. The chain recombines TRBV7-9 with TRBJ2-5; TRBD2 matches 10 bases. With 5 bases clipped from V and 5 bases from J, the junction kept 8 bases outside the gene matches. Germline values: CDR1 SEHNR, CDR2 FQNEAQ (reference sequence). The CDR3 covers 15 residues. Complete variable domain (other parts from reference TRBV7-9 and TRBJ2-5): DTGVSQNPRHKITKRGQNVTFRCDPISEHNRLYWYRQTLGQGPEFLTYFQNEAQLEKSRLLSDRFSAERPKGSFSTLEIQRTEQGDSAMYLCASSLTPGLAETQYFGPGTRLLVL.